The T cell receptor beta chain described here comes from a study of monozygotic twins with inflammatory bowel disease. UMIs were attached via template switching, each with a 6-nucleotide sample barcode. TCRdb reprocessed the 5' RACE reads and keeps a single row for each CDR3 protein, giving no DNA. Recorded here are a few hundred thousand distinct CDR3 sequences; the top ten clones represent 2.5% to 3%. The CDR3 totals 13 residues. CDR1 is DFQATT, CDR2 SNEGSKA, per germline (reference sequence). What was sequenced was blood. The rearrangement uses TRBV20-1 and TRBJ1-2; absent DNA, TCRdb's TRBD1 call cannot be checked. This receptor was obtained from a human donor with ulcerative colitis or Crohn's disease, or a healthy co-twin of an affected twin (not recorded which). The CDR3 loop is CSARSWDSYGYTF.